This T cell receptor (beta chain) was captured by sequencing in a study of T cells after yellow fever vaccination. This CDR3 comprises 18 residues. CDR1 is SGHTA and CDR2 is FQGTGA in the germline V gene. With 5 bases removed from V and 1 base from J, the gap between germline ends came to 22 bases. This clonotype was seen ten or more times. TCRdb redid the calling of the 5' RACE reads with MiXCR, one entry per CDR3 protein. The table has about 250,000 distinct CDR3 sequences, 3.6% seen once. J is TRBJ2-3 and V is TRBV7-3; possible D gene TRBD2, 6 bases. The starting material was PBMCs, obtained 15 days after the yellow fever booster vaccination. The receptor's source is a man between 18 and 29 years old who received the YFV17D yellow fever vaccine. CDR3 nucleotide sequence: TGTGCCAGCAGCCTATCTACACCGGGACTCCCAGGCACAGATACGCAGTATTTT. Protein sequence: CASSLSTPGLPGTDTQYF. The full variable domain, rest sourced from reference TRBV7-3 and TRBJ2-3, is GAGVSQTPSNKVTEKGKYVELRCDPISGHTALYWYRQSLGQGPEFLIYFQGTGAADDSGLPNDRFFAVRPEGSVSTLKIQRTERGDSAVYLCASSLSTPGLPGTDTQYFGPGTRLTVL.